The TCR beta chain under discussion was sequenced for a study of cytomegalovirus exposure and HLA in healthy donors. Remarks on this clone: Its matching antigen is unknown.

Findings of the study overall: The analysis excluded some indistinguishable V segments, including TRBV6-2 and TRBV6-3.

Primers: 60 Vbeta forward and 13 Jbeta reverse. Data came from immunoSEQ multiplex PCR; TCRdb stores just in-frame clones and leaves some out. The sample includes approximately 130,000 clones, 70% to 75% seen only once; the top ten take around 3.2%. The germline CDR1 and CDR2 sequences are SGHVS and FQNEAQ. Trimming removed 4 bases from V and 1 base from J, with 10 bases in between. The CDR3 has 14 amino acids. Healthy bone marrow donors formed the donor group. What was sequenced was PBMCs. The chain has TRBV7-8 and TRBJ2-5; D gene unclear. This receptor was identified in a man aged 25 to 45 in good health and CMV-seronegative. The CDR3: CASSSRVGQETQYF. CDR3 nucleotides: TGTGCCAGCAGCTCCCGGGTAGGCCAAGAGACCCAGTACTTC. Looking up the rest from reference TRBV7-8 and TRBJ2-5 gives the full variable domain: GAGVSQSPRYKVAKRGQDVALRCDPISGHVSLFWYQQALGQGPEFLTYFQNEAQLDKSGLPSDRFFAERPEGSVSTLKIQRTQQEDSAVYLCASSSRVGQETQYFGPGTRLLVL.